This T cell receptor (beta chain) emerged from a study of blood T cell repertoires in COVID-19. Germline V gene sequence: CDR1 SGDLS, CDR2 YYNGEE. V dropped 3 bases and J dropped 8 bases, with 9 bases sitting between them. The CDR3 spans 12 residues. This table comes from immunoSEQ multiplex PCR, and its TCRdb copy is limited to in-frame clones, with some not included. The sample consists of 100,000 to 150,000 clones, 81% of them appearing once. The TCR sequence derives from a woman in her sixties with active or convalescent COVID-19. Specimen: peripheral blood. The rearrangement links TRBV9 to TRBJ2-1; D is possibly TRBD1 (5 bases). Here the CDR3 reads CASSDQGYEQFF. In DNA form, the CDR3 reads TGTGCCAGCAGCGATCAGGGCTATGAGCAGTTCTTC.